This T cell receptor beta chain was found in a study of blood T cell repertoires in COVID-19. Generated by immunoSEQ multiplex PCR, the TCRdb table keeps only in-frame clones and is missing some. The sample has 250,000 or so clones, about 87% seen once. The germline gives CDR1 WSHSY, CDR2 SAAADI. The CDR3 length is 14 residues. V lost 2 bases, J lost 9 bases, and 14 bases lay in between. The V gene is TRBV10-2, the J gene TRBJ2-1; a weak D match, TRBD2 (5 bases). This TCR was recovered from a woman aged 25 to 39 with acute COVID-19. Sequencing was done on a sample of PBMCs or T cells enriched from blood (not recorded which). The CDR3 spells CASSEHARAGEQFF. Written as DNA, the CDR3 is TGCGCCAGCAGTGAGCATGCTAGGGCGGGTGAGCAGTTCTTC.